The entry below describes one TCR beta chain. The data were obtained in a study of blood T cell repertoires in COVID-19. Study information: PBMCs, B-cell-depleted T cells, or T cells provided the cDNA or gDNA that made up the material.

Clones were read by immunoSEQ multiplex PCR, and TCRdb kept only the in-frame ones, dropping some. Of 100,000 or so clones listed, around 73% are singletons. Trimming took off 7 bases at V and 7 bases at J, with 17 bases between the two ends. CDR1 is LNHDA and CDR2 is SQIVND in the germline V gene (reference sequence). CDR3 length equals 14 residues. This receptor was obtained from a man in his sixties with active or convalescent COVID-19. The genes are TRBV19 and TRBJ1-5; D perhaps matches TRBD1 (6 bases). Sample: peripheral blood. This CDR3 is CASTPDSFGQPQHF. CDR3 in DNA: TGTGCCAGTACCCCGGACAGTTTTGGCCAGCCCCAGCATTTT. Together with reference TRBV19 and TRBJ1-5, the CDR3 gives the full variable domain: DGGITQSPKYLFRKEGQNVTLSCEQNLNHDAMYWYRQDPGQGLRLIYYSQIVNDFQKGDIAEGYSVSREKKESFPLTVTSAQKNPTAFYLCASTPDSFGQPQHFGDGTRLSIL.